This T cell receptor (beta chain) derives from a study of blood T cell repertoires in COVID-19. Original processing notes: Amplification of reference gene primers was used by the study to estimate nucleated cell counts. Measured with immunoSEQ multiplex PCR; TCRdb has only the in-frame clones, and not every one. The V and J calls and the clone size are those of that table, but D and trimming were determined from the DNA. The table lists hundreds of thousands of clones, 80% to 90% of them singletons. The CDR3 runs to 15 residues. Germline V gives CDR1 SEHNR, CDR2 FQNEAQ (reference sequence). V lost 5 bases to trimming and J lost 6 bases; unmatched junction nucleotides: 9. Participants' own reports of clinical history determined their cohort assignment.

J is TRBJ1-4 and V is TRBV7-9; 7 positions agree with TRBD1. The TCR sequence derives from a man aged 25 to 40 who had recovered from COVID-19. The sample comprised PBMCs or T cells enriched from blood (not recorded which). The CDR3 reads CASSLPLTGDEKLFF. In DNA form, the CDR3 reads TGTGCCAGCAGCCTCCCCCTCACAGGGGATGAAAAACTGTTTTTT.